The present T cell receptor (beta chain) was sequenced within a study of T cell responses to AZD1222 COVID-19 vaccine. Study context: Second-dose groups at about 4 or about 12 weeks were pooled. Study results and limitations: Spike-specific TCR breadth and depth went up after people got two AZD1222 doses.

As concerns this clone: Its antigen is as yet unknown.

TCRdb's copy holds only in-frame clones and misses some; the assay was immunoSEQ multiplex PCR. Of approximately 110,000 clones listed, around 94% are singletons. The TCR sequence derives from an adult in good health. The sequenced sample was peripheral blood, obtained on day 0 of AZD1222 vaccination.

CDR3 bases: TGTGCCAGCAGCTCTGGGGCAGGGTTCAGTGGCACAGATACGCAGTATTTT. Translated: CASSSGAGFSGTDTQYF. The chain couples TRBV11-3 to TRBJ2-3; D perhaps matches TRBD1 (5 bases). This CDR3 comprises 17 residues. V lost 4 bases and J 1 base, leaving 18 bases between the germline ends. Germline assignment: CDR1 SGHNT and CDR2 YENEEA.